This T cell receptor (beta chain) was obtained from a study of shared clonotypes between healthy human individuals. Whole-study context: Three CD4 naive, three CD4 memory, two CD8 naive and one CD8 memory plate were used per donor.

It was across several immunoSEQ plates that each subset's genomic DNA was evenly split. Sequencing was performed with immunoSEQ multiplex PCR; in TCRdb, only in-frame clones are kept and a portion is missing. The table lists around 2,000,000 clones, 85% to 95% of them singletons. J lost 5 bases, V lost 6 bases, and 13 bases had no gene match. The CDR3 loop spans 17 amino acids. The germline V gene encodes CDR1 KGHSH and CDR2 LQKENI. The material sequenced was naive CD4+ T cells sorted from blood. The sample's subset: CD45RA+ positively selected. This sequence originates from a man aged 18 to 29 in good health. J is TRBJ2-2 and V is TRBV18; TRBD1 aligns across 9 bases. DNA for the CDR3: TGTGCCAGCTCCCCCGGACAGGGGCTTCTCGGGACCGGGGAGCTGTTTTTT. Its translation is CASSPGQGLLGTGELFF.